This TCR beta chain emerged from a study of blood T cells in healthy people across ages. A second about 7 to 12 cycle PCR used barcoded and J-beta primers. TCRdb re-derived calls from the 5' RACE reads in MiXCR, one entry per CDR3 protein. Here the sample spans hundreds of thousands of distinct CDR3 sequences, about 54% being singletons. This CDR3 has 22 amino acids. Trimming shortened V by 2 bases and J by 0 bases, and 29 bases separated the two germline ends. Germline CDR1 and CDR2: SQVTM and ANQGSEA. The genes are TRBV29-1 and TRBJ1-6; D is possibly TRBD1 (5 bases). The sequence came from a man aged 60 to 69 in good health. Sequenced material: blood. CDR3 region: CSVEWVGRYLGHLSSYNSPLHF. The CDR3, as DNA: TGCAGCGTTGAATGGGTCGGTAGATACCTAGGACACCTTAGCTCCTATAATTCACCCCTCCACTTT.